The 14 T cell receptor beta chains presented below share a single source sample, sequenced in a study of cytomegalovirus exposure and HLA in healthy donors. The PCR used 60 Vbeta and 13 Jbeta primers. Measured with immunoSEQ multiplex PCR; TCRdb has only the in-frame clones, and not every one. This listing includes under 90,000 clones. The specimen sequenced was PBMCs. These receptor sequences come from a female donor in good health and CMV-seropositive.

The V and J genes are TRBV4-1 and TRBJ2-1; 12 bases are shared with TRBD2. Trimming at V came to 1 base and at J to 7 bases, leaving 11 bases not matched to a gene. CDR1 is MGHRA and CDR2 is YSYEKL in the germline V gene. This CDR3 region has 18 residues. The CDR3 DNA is TGCGCCAGCAGCCAAGTCATCTCTAGCGGGGGGGCGAAAAATGAGCAGTTCTTC. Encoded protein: CASSQVISSGGAKNEQFF.

The chain's CDR3 is CAWRGLAEETQYF. In nucleotides, the CDR3 is TGTGCCTGGAGGGGACTAGCGGAAGAGACCCAGTACTTC. V usage is TRBV30 and J usage is TRBJ2-5, with 11 positions matching TRBD2. Germline loops: CDR1 GTSNPN, CDR2 SVGIG (reference sequence). The CDR3 consists of 13 residues. V shed 3 bases, J shed 3 bases, and the junction held 0 bases outside the gene matches. The full variable domain, rest sourced from reference TRBV30 and TRBJ2-5, is SQTIHQWPATLVQPVGSPLSLECTVEGTSNPNLYWYRQAAGRGLQLLFYSVGIGQISSEVPQNLSASRPQDRQFILSSKKLLLSDSGFYLCAWRGLAEETQYFGPGTRLLVL.

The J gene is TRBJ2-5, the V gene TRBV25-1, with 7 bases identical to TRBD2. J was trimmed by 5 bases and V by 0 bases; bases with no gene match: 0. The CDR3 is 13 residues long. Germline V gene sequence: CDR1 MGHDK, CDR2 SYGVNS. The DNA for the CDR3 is TGTGCCAGCAGTGAATACGGGAGGGAGACCCAGTACTTC. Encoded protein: CASSEYGRETQYF.

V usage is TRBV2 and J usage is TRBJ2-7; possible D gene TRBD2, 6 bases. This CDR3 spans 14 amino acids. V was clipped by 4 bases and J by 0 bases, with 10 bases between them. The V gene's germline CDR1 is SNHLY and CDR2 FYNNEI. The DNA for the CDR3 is TGTGCCAGCAGTGCTTGGGGAGGCTCCTACGAGCAGTACTTC. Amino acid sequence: CASSAWGGSYEQYF.

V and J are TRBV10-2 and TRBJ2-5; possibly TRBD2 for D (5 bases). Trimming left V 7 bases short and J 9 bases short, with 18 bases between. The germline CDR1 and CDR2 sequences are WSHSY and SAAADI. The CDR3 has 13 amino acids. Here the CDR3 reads CASTSSSSFSQYF. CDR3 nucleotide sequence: TGCGCCAGCACTTCTAGCAGTTCTTTTTCCCAGTACTTC.

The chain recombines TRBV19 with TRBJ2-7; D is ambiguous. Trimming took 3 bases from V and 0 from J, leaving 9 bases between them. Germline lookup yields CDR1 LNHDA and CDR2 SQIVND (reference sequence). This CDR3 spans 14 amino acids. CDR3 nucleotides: TGTGCCAGTAGTATGGTACAGTCCTCCTACGAGCAGTACTTC. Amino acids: CASSMVQSSYEQYF.

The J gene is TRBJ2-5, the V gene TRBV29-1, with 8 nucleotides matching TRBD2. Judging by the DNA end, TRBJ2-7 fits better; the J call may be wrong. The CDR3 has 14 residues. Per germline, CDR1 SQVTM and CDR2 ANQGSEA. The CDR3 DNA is TGCAGCGTCACCAGCGGGGGCAGCTCCTACGAGCAGTACTTC. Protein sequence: CSVTSGGSSYEQYF.

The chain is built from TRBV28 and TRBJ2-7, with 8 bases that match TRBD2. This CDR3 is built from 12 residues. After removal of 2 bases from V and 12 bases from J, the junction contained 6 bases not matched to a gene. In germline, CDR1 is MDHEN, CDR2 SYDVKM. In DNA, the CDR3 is TGTGCCAGCAGTTTAGGCGGGGGGATTGGGTACTTC. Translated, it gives CASSLGGGIGYF.

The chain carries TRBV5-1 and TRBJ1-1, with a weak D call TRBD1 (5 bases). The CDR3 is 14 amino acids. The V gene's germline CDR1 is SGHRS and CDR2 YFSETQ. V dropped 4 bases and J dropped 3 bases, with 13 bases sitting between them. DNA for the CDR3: TGCGCCAGCAGCGTTCAGGGCGAGCACACTGAAGCTTTCTTT. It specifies CASSVQGEHTEAFF.

The CDR3 reads CARAGTVGSREQYF. In DNA form, the CDR3 reads TGTGCCAGGGCGGGGACAGTAGGATCACGCGAGCAGTACTTC. The chain has TRBV2 and TRBJ2-7; D perhaps matches TRBD1 (7 bases). Germline lookup yields CDR1 SNHLY and CDR2 FYNNEI. This CDR3 is 14 amino acids long. The V end was cut by 9 bases, the J end by 6 bases, with 21 bases between.

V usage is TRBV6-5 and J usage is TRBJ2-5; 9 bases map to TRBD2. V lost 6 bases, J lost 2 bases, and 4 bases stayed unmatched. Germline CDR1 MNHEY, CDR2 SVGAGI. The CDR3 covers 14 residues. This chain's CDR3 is CASSSSGIQETQYF. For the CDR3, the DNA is TGTGCCAGCAGCTCTAGCGGGATACAAGAGACCCAGTACTTC.

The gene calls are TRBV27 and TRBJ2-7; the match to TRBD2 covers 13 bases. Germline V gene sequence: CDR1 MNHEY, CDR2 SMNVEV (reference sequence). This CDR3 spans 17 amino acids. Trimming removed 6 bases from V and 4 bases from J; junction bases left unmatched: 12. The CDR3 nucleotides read TGTGCCAGCAGCCGGGGACTAGCGGGACCTGCCATTTACGAGCAGTACTTC. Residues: CASSRGLAGPAIYEQYF.

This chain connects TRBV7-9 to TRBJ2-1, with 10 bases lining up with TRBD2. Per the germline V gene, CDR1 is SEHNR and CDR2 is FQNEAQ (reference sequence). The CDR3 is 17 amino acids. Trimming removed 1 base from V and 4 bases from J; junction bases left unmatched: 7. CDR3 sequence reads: CASSLVGLAGEYNEQFF. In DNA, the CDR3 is TGTGCCAGCAGCTTAGTCGGTCTAGCGGGGGAATACAATGAGCAGTTCTTC.

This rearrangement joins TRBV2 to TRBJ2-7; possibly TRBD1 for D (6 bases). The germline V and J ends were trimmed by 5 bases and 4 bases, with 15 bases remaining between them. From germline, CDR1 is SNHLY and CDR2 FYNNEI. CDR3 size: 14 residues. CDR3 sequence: CASSSGQNRYEQYF. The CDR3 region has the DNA TGTGCCAGCAGTTCGGGACAAAATAGGTACGAGCAGTACTTC.